Listed here are 23 T cell receptor beta chains from one sample, sequenced in a study of T cells in Graves' hyperthyroidism and ophthalmopathy. Template material for amplifying TCR beta CDR3 regions consisted of RNA transcripts. HTBI primers were the set used in a first-round RT-PCR of the TCR CDR3. TCRdb reprocessed the multiplex PCR reads via MiXCR and lists one record per CDR3 protein. This sample yields about 510,000 distinct CDR3 sequences, of which over 45% are seen a single time; around 47% belongs to the top ten. The sample was peripheral blood or thyroid tissue (not recorded which). Receptors originate from an adult woman with Graves' disease, either hyperthyroidism or ophthalmopathy (not recorded which).

V usage is TRBV20-1 and J usage is TRBJ2-7, with 7 bases matching TRBD2. The V and J ends lost 5 bases and 3 bases, in that order; junction bases with no gene match: 10. Germline CDR1 is DFQATT and CDR2 is SNEGSKA (reference sequence). CDR3 length: 14 amino acids. DNA of the CDR3: TGCAGTGCTCCATCCCTGGGCGGGAGCTACGAGCAGTACTTC. Translation: CSAPSLGGSYEQYF.

The chain has TRBV25-1 and TRBJ2-1; 7 nucleotides match TRBD1. Germline CDR1 reads MGHDK; CDR2 reads SYGVNS. The CDR3 spans 12 residues. V dropped 7 bases and J dropped 10; count of bases not matched to a gene: 7. CDR3 region: CASNQGVEEQFF. The CDR3 DNA follows: TGTGCCAGCAATCAGGGGGTGGAGGAGCAGTTCTTC.

This chain connects TRBV24-1 to TRBJ1-1, with D unclear. Per the germline V gene, CDR1 is KGHDR and CDR2 is SFDVKD. This CDR3 has 11 residues. Deletions cut 12 bases from V and 5 bases from J, with 12 bases between. The DNA of the CDR3 is TGTGCCCGACGGGCGACTACTGAAGCTTTCTTT. Its protein is CARRATTEAFF.

V usage is TRBV6-6 and J usage is TRBJ1-4; D unclear. Germline CDR1 MNHNY, CDR2 SVGAGI (reference sequence). This CDR3 contains 13 residues. V lost 2 bases and J lost 7, with 8 bases in between. The CDR3 loop reads CASSYRRGEKLFF. For the CDR3, the DNA is TGTGCCAGCAGTTACCGGCGGGGTGAAAAACTGTTTTTT.

The gene calls are TRBV4-3 and TRBJ1-2; weak D call: TRBD1 (6 bases). Trimming stripped 1 base from V and 7 bases from J, with 13 bases between. The CDR3 is 14 amino acids. Germline loops: CDR1 LGHNA, CDR2 YSLEER. As DNA, the CDR3 is TGCGCCAGCAGCCAAGTTTCAGGGGCCTTTGGCTACACCTTC. This translates into CASSQVSGAFGYTF.

This clonotype was seen many times. The chain carries TRBV29-1 and TRBJ1-1; D perhaps matches TRBD1 (5 bases). The CDR3 consists of 11 residues. Germline-derived CDR1 and CDR2 are SQVTM and ANQGSEA. V lost 7 bases and J 8 bases, leaving 14 bases between the germline ends. The CDR3 nucleotides are TGCAGCGCTCCAGGCAGGGAGGAAGCTTTCTTT. This sequence encodes CSAPGREEAFF.

The gene calls are TRBV6-5 and TRBJ1-2, with 10 bases lining up with TRBD1. The CDR3 consists of 13 residues. The ends lost 6 bases at V and 7 bases at J; junction bases unmatched: 5. Germline V gene sequence: CDR1 MNHEY, CDR2 SVGAGI. Written as DNA, the CDR3 is TGTGCCAGCAGGGGGACAGGGGAGATTGGCTACACCTTC. The encoded protein is CASRGTGEIGYTF.

A few counts support this clonotype. The chain employs TRBV29-1 and TRBJ1-2; possibly TRBD1 for D (5 bases). CDR3 size: 15 residues. From germline, CDR1 is SQVTM and CDR2 ANQGSEA. The V end was cut by 0 bases, the J end by 0 bases, with 11 bases between. CDR3 sequence reads: CSVEDPDRANYGYTF. CDR3 nucleotides: TGCAGCGTTGAAGACCCCGACAGAGCTAACTATGGCTACACCTTC.

This sequence joins TRBV29-1 and TRBJ2-7, with D perhaps TRBD2 (5 bases). V was shortened by 5 bases and J by 2 bases, with 10 bases between the two germline ends. In germline, CDR1 is SQVTM, CDR2 ANQGSEA. This CDR3 region has 12 residues. The CDR3: CSVFGVAYEQYF. CDR3 bases: TGCAGCGTTTTCGGGGTGGCCTACGAGCAGTACTTC.

The genes are TRBV10-2 and TRBJ2-7; D gene unclear. V lost 8 bases and J 4 bases, leaving 12 bases between the germline ends. Per germline, CDR1 WSHSY and CDR2 SAAADI. This CDR3 has 12 residues. CDR3 nucleotide sequence: TGCGCCAGCGGTCTGAAACTGTACGAGCAGTACTTC. Amino acids: CASGLKLYEQYF.

The sample holds many counts of this clonotype. This chain links TRBV25-1 with TRBJ2-2; D gene unclear. The germline V gene encodes CDR1 MGHDK and CDR2 SYGVNS. The CDR3 is 11 residues long. The V and J ends lost 7 bases and 8 bases respectively, with 8 bases between them. The CDR3 nucleotides read TGTGCCAGCACTATGGGAGGGGAGCTGTTTTTT. Its translation is CASTMGGELFF.

V gene TRBV24-1 combines with J gene TRBJ2-7, with 7 bases fitting TRBD2. V was pared by 3 bases and J by 0 bases, with 7 bases of the junction left unmatched. Germline CDR1 and CDR2: KGHDR and SFDVKD. This CDR3 spans 16 amino acids. The CDR3: CATSDRASGGSYEQYF. The DNA for the CDR3 is TGTGCCACCAGTGATCGAGCTAGCGGCGGCTCCTACGAGCAGTACTTC.

A note on this clonotype: Its ends do not fully match the called genes, so a read error is possible. This chain uses TRBV7-2 with TRBJ2-2; D is perhaps TRBD1 (7 bases). Germline CDR1 SGHTA, CDR2 FQGNSA. There are 15 residues in the CDR3. CDR3: CTSSLQGGRTGELSF. CDR3 DNA sequence: TGTACCAGCAGCTTACAGGGGGGAAGAACCGGGGAGCTGTCTTTT. The whole variable domain, remainder taken from reference TRBV7-2 and TRBJ2-2, is GAGVSQSPSNKVTEKGKDVELRCDPISGHTALYWYRQSLGQGLEFLIYFQGNSAPDKSGLPSDRFSAERTGGSVSTLTIQRTQQEDSAVYLCTSSLQGGRTGELSFGEGSRLTVL.

V gene TRBV5-1 combines with J gene TRBJ2-2; D remains ambiguous. Germline V CDR1 and CDR2: SGHRS, YFSETQ. The V end lost 4 bases, the J end lost 4 bases, and 17 bases lay between the germline ends. CDR3 length equals 16 residues. The CDR3 DNA reads TGCGCCAGCAGCCAAGTGGCCCTTCCCCCCACCGGGGAGCTGTTTTTT. Translated, it gives CASSQVALPPTGELFF.

This clonotype showed up many times. The chain couples TRBV25-1 to TRBJ1-6; a possible D gene is TRBD1 (6 bases). From germline, CDR1 is MGHDK and CDR2 SYGVNS. Trimming left V 3 bases short and J 3 bases short, with 9 bases between. There are 15 residues in the CDR3. For the CDR3, the DNA is TGTGCCAGCAGTGAGGGGGCGAACTATAATTCACCCCTCCACTTT. Translating gives CASSEGANYNSPLHF.

The chain links TRBV20-1 to TRBJ1-3; maybe TRBD1 (6 bases). Deletions cut 4 bases from V and 5 bases from J, with 12 bases between. Germline V CDR1 and CDR2: DFQATT, SNEGSKA (reference sequence). CDR3 size: 13 residues. The CDR3 DNA reads as TGCAGTGCTACCCCCGGGGACAGAAACACCATATATTTT. Protein product: CSATPGDRNTIYF.

About this clonotype itself: This clone may be a read error of a much larger clone one base away. V and J are TRBV10-3 and TRBJ1-5; a weak D match, TRBD1 (5 bases). Per the germline V gene, CDR1 is ENHRY and CDR2 is SYGVKD. The CDR3 extends over 13 amino acids. V was cut by 5 bases and J by 9 bases, with 14 bases left in between. The CDR3 DNA is TGTGCCATCAGTCTGACAGAAAATTGGCCCCAGCATTTT. This codes for CAISLTENWPQHF.

This clonotype was observed once. The J gene is TRBJ1-5, the V gene TRBV20-1; D not resolved. The CDR3 has 14 amino acids. Looked up from germline, CDR1 is DFQATT and CDR2 is SNEGSKA (reference sequence). V was trimmed by 1 base and J by 2 bases, leaving 9 bases between them. The CDR3 coding sequence is TGCAGTGCTAGAGTAGGGTCGCGCAATCAGCCCCAGCATTTT. Translating it yields CSARVGSRNQPQHF.

On this clonotype itself: Given the absence of the conserved phenylalanine or tryptophan at the CDR3 end, a read error is likely. It is unclear where the CDR3 begins or ends on the DNA, so no DNA is shown, and the CDR3 is as TCRdb lists it. The V gene is TRBV15, the J gene TRBJ1-2. The CDR3 has 10 residues if both end residues are counted. CDR1 is LNHNV, CDR2 YYDKDF, per germline (reference sequence). The CDR3 reads CATSRAAATY.

This clonotype was picked up one time. One junction end does not reproduce the germline sequence, and a read error may be involved. The rearrangement joins TRBV5-4 to TRBJ2-7; 7 bases fit TRBD1. The CDR3 covers 14 residues. Per germline, CDR1 SGHNT and CDR2 YYREEE (reference sequence). This CDR3 reads CAGSLKTGRGEQYF. CDR3 bases: TGTGCCGGCAGCTTGAAGACAGGGCGAGGCGAGCAGTACTTC.

The V call is TRBV2, the J call TRBJ2-5; 7 bases are a match to TRBD1. After removal of 6 bases from V and 6 bases from J, the junction contained 7 bases not matched to a gene. Looked up from germline, CDR1 is SNHLY and CDR2 is FYNNEI. The CDR3 spans 13 residues. CDR3 sequence: CASSVGQDQTQYF. The CDR3 DNA reads TGTGCCAGCAGCGTAGGACAGGATCAGACCCAGTACTTC.

This clonotype showed up many times. This chain joins TRBV19 and TRBJ2-2; possible D gene TRBD2, 6 bases. V lost 4 bases and J lost 7, with 10 bases in between. The CDR3 spans 13 residues. Germline V gene sequence: CDR1 LNHDA, CDR2 SQIVND (reference sequence). The CDR3 sequence: CASSTGVGGELFF. The DNA for the CDR3 is TGTGCCAGTAGTACGGGAGTCGGCGGGGAGCTGTTTTTT.

The rearrangement links TRBV7-8 to TRBJ1-1; D is undetermined. The V and J ends lost 10 bases and 0 bases respectively, with 15 bases between them. CDR1 SGHVS and CDR2 FQNEAQ come from the germline V gene. The CDR3 runs to 14 residues. The chain's CDR3 is CATLLVAVNTEAFF. The CDR3 DNA reads TGTGCCACCCTCCTTGTGGCAGTGAACACTGAAGCTTTCTTT.